This T cell receptor (beta chain) was documented in a study of T cells in Graves' hyperthyroidism and ophthalmopathy. RNA transcripts were the template for amplifying TCR beta CDR3 regions. Researchers ran a first-round RT-PCR on the TCR CDR3 using the HTBI primer set. TCRdb reprocessed the multiplex PCR reads via MiXCR and lists one record per CDR3 protein. The repertoire holds around 800,000 distinct CDR3 sequences, with approximately 40% as singletons. CDR3 length: 14 amino acids. V was clipped by 2 bases and J by 4 bases, with 11 bases between them. Germline V lookup: CDR1 SGHTA, CDR2 FQGNSA. This clonotype was found a few times.

Sequencing used blood. The sequence came from a man aged 18 to 29 with Graves' hyperthyroidism. This sequence joins TRBV7-2 and TRBJ1-1, with D perhaps TRBD1 (6 bases). CDR3 sequence reads: CASSLWGRTTEAFF. Written as DNA, the CDR3 is TGTGCCAGCAGCTTATGGGGGCGCACCACTGAAGCTTTCTTT.